A single sample is the source of the 22 T cell receptor beta chains below, sequenced in a study of a mutant IDH1 vaccine in newly diagnosed glioma. Time point: week 35, safety follow-up. The study gave 300 ug of mutant IDH1 20-mer peptide per vaccine dose, with topical imiquimod. TCRdb's table, derived via immunoSEQ multiplex PCR, lists solely in-frame clones and lacks some. This table holds tens of thousands of clones, approximately 87% found once. Which antigens these TCRs recognize remains unknown. Source: PBMCs, taken from a glioma patient whose treatment included an IDH1 peptide vaccine. Receptor source: a man between 35 and 55 years old with glioma.

This rearrangement joins TRBV12-5 to TRBJ2-1, with TRBD2 as a possible D gene (5 bases). The germline V and J ends were trimmed by 2 bases and 2 bases, with 13 bases remaining between them. This CDR3 comprises 16 residues. Germline values: CDR1 LGHNT, CDR2 FRNRAP. The chain's CDR3 is CASGLPKVGTYNEQFF. As DNA, the CDR3 is TGTGCTAGTGGTTTGCCTAAAGTCGGGACCTACAATGAGCAGTTCTTC.

The rearrangement joins TRBV9 to TRBJ2-7, with 10 positions matching TRBD2. With 4 bases clipped from V and 4 bases from J, the junction kept 5 bases outside the gene matches. The CDR3 contains 14 residues. Germline loops: CDR1 SGDLS, CDR2 YYNGEE. The CDR3 reads CASSSGTSAYEQYF. The CDR3 coding sequence is TGTGCCAGCAGCTCCGGGACTAGCGCGTACGAGCAGTACTTC.

The rearrangement joins TRBV6-5 to TRBJ2-7; D is uncertain. V shed 7 bases and J shed 3 bases, with 7 bases lying between them. Germline loops: CDR1 MNHEY, CDR2 SVGAGI. CDR3 length: 11 residues. The CDR3 reads CASTLHYEQYF. CDR3 nucleotides: TGTGCCAGCACTTTACACTACGAGCAGTACTTC.

CDR3: CASGLDDRGYTF. CDR3 nucleotide sequence: TGTGCTAGTGGTTTGGACGACAGAGGCTACACCTTC. V usage is TRBV12-5 and J usage is TRBJ1-2, with D possibly TRBD1 on 5 matching bases. This CDR3 contains 12 residues. Germline values: CDR1 LGHNT, CDR2 FRNRAP. V was clipped by 1 base and J by 8 bases, with 8 bases between them. Filled out from reference TRBV12-5 and TRBJ1-2, the complete variable domain reads DARVTQTPRHKVTEMGQEVTMRCQPILGHNTVFWYRQTMMQGLELLAYFRNRAPLDDSGMPKDRFSAEMPDATLATLKIQPSEPRDSAVYFCASGLDDRGYTFGSGTRLTVV.

The V call is TRBV18, the J call TRBJ2-6, with 7 bases fitting TRBD1. With V trimmed by 6 bases and J by 0 bases, 8 bases remained unmatched. CDR1 is KGHSH and CDR2 is LQKENI in the germline V gene. CDR3 length equals 17 residues. The CDR3 spells CASSFGTVDSGANVLTF. CDR3 bases: TGTGCCAGCTCCTTCGGGACAGTTGACTCTGGGGCCAACGTCCTGACTTTC.

The J gene is TRBJ2-7, the V gene TRBV7-2, with 11 bases identical to TRBD2. The CDR3 length is 16 residues. V shed 0 bases and J 7 bases; nucleotides not matched to a gene: 8. In germline, CDR1 is SGHTA, CDR2 FQGNSA. CDR3 in DNA: TGTGCCAGCAGCTTAGCGGGTAGCGGGGGGGCCTGGGAGCAGTACTTC. Amino acids: CASSLAGSGGAWEQYF. Together with reference TRBV7-2 and TRBJ2-7, the CDR3 gives the full variable domain: GAGVSQSPSNKVTEKGKDVELRCDPISGHTALYWYRQSLGQGLEFLIYFQGNSAPDKSGLPSDRFSAERTGGSVSTLTIQRTQQEDSAVYLCASSLAGSGGAWEQYFGPGTRLTVT.

The chain is built from TRBV7-8 and TRBJ2-4; D perhaps matches TRBD2 (5 bases). The CDR3 has 19 amino acids. Trimming left V 5 bases short and J 0 bases short, with 23 bases between. Germline V gene sequence: CDR1 SGHVS, CDR2 FQNEAQ. The CDR3 region is CASSTPGRKEGLAKNIQYF. CDR3 nucleotide sequence: TGTGCCAGCAGCACTCCAGGCCGGAAAGAGGGTCTAGCCAAAAACATTCAGTACTTC.

This chain joins TRBV29-1 and TRBJ2-6, with 7 bases lining up with TRBD1. Germline V lookup: CDR1 SQVTM, CDR2 ANQGSEA. V lost 5 bases to trimming and J lost 0 bases; unmatched junction nucleotides: 7. CDR3 length equals 16 residues. The CDR3 here is CSVPRTGVSGANVLTF. The CDR3 nucleotides are TGCAGCGTTCCACGAACAGGGGTCTCTGGGGCCAACGTCCTGACTTTC.

The chain carries TRBV10-3 and TRBJ1-4, with D unresolved. V was clipped by 9 bases and J by 0 bases, with 14 bases between them. This CDR3 spans 15 amino acids. Looked up from germline, CDR1 is ENHRY and CDR2 is SYGVKD. CDR3 sequence reads: CAITSGITTNEKLFF. The DNA of the CDR3 is TGTGCCATAACTAGCGGGATCACAACTAATGAAAAACTGTTTTTT.

V is TRBV18 and J is TRBJ2-3, with D perhaps TRBD1 or TRBD2 (5 bases each). Germline lookup yields CDR1 KGHSH and CDR2 LQKENI. This CDR3 region has 16 residues. Trimming shortened V by 3 bases and J by 2 bases, and 15 bases separated the two germline ends. The CDR3 spells CASSPPRAGVTDTQYF. The CDR3 DNA reads as TGTGCCAGCTCACCGCCCAGGGCCGGGGTCACAGATACGCAGTATTTT.

This rearrangement joins TRBV6-6 to TRBJ2-5, with 11 bases fitting TRBD2. The CDR3 is made up of 15 amino acids. V lost 6 bases, J lost 4 bases, and 7 bases stayed unmatched. Germline V CDR1 and CDR2: MNHNY, SVGAGI (reference sequence). CDR3 sequence: CASSPPLAGAETQYF. CDR3 DNA sequence: TGTGCCAGCAGCCCCCCACTAGCGGGAGCAGAGACCCAGTACTTC.

This chain connects TRBV29-1 to TRBJ1-4; D gene uncertain. Deletions cut 6 bases from V and 4 bases from J, with 12 bases between. The CDR3 is made up of 13 amino acids. Germline loops: CDR1 SQVTM, CDR2 ANQGSEA. The CDR3 DNA reads TGCAGCGTGGCTAGGTCCGTTAATGAAAAACTGTTTTTT. This sequence encodes CSVARSVNEKLFF.

This clone was observed once. The chain is built from TRBV2 and TRBJ2-1, with TRBD2 identical over 8 bases. Germline CDR1 is SNHLY and CDR2 is FYNNEI. The CDR3 is 15 amino acids. With V trimmed by 3 bases and J by 6 bases, 7 bases remained unmatched. The CDR3 DNA reads TGTGCCAGCAGTGATAAGGGACTAGGCCTCAATGAGCAGTTCTTC. It yields the protein CASSDKGLGLNEQFF. Drawing the rest from reference TRBV2 and TRBJ2-1, the complete variable domain is EPEVTQTPSHQVTQMGQEVILRCVPISNHLYFYWYRQILGQKVEFLVSFYNNEISEKSEIFDDQFSVERPDGSNFTLKIRSTKLEDSAMYFCASSDKGLGLNEQFFGPGTRLTVL.

This clone has a single count. This rearrangement joins TRBV15 to TRBJ1-4, with TRBD1 as a possible D gene (6 bases). Germline V gene data show CDR1 as LNHNV and CDR2 as YYDKDF (reference sequence). The length of the CDR3 is 15 residues. Trimming left V 4 bases short and J 3 bases short, with 12 bases between. CDR3: CATSTAGESNEKLFF. The CDR3, as DNA: TGTGCCACCAGCACTGCAGGGGAGTCTAATGAAAAACTGTTTTTT.

The genes are TRBV28 and TRBJ2-7, with 9 bases that match TRBD1. With 5 bases clipped from V and 1 base from J, the junction kept 9 bases outside the gene matches. The CDR3 extends over 16 amino acids. Germline V lookup: CDR1 MDHEN, CDR2 SYDVKM. CDR3 region: CASSRPGQGLSYEQYF. In nucleotides, the CDR3 is TGTGCCAGCAGTCGTCCGGGACAGGGTCTTTCCTACGAGCAGTACTTC.

V and J are TRBV7-6 and TRBJ2-7; D might be TRBD1 (7 bases). CDR3 length: 16 amino acids. Germline V CDR1 and CDR2: SGHVS, FNYEAQ. V lost 1 base and J 6 bases, leaving 19 bases between the germline ends. CDR3 DNA sequence: TGTGCCAGCAGCTTAGGAGGCGGGACAGCCCTCAGCGAGCAGTACTTC. Its protein is CASSLGGGTALSEQYF.

The chain joins TRBV7-2 to TRBJ1-5; no definite D call. The CDR3 contains 15 residues. The V end was cut by 1 base, the J end by 4 bases, with 11 bases between. Germline assignment: CDR1 SGHTA and CDR2 FQGNSA. CDR3 sequence reads: CASSLGLGLNQPQHF. As DNA, the CDR3 is TGTGCCAGCAGCTTAGGTTTAGGGCTAAATCAGCCCCAGCATTTT.

This chain joins TRBV5-1 and TRBJ2-7; 8 bases line up with TRBD2. J was trimmed by 3 bases and V by 2 bases; bases with no gene match: 4. Germline CDR1 reads SGHRS; CDR2 reads YFSETQ. The CDR3 covers 14 residues. CDR3 in amino acids: CASSFSSGSYEQYF. The CDR3 DNA follows: TGCGCCAGCAGCTTTTCCAGCGGGAGCTACGAGCAGTACTTC.

J is TRBJ2-5 and V is TRBV4-1; TRBD2 matches 10 bases. With V trimmed by 4 bases and J by 4 bases, 3 bases remained unmatched. This CDR3 has 14 amino acids. The germline V gene has CDR1 MGHRA and CDR2 YSYEKL. CDR3 amino acids: CASSPAGGRETQYF. The CDR3, as DNA: TGCGCCAGCAGCCCAGCGGGGGGGAGAGAGACCCAGTACTTC.

The rearrangement links TRBV29-1 to TRBJ2-2, with a tentative D call TRBD1 (6 bases). V was pared by 6 bases and J by 5 bases, with 10 bases between. From germline, CDR1 is SQVTM and CDR2 ANQGSEA. This CDR3 is 12 amino acids long. As DNA, the CDR3 is TGCAGCGTCCTCGGACAGACCGGGGAGCTGTTTTTT. Protein: CSVLGQTGELFF.

This chain connects TRBV29-1 to TRBJ2-2, with D possibly TRBD2 on 5 matching bases. This CDR3 comprises 11 residues. The germline V and J ends were trimmed by 6 bases and 7 bases, with 9 bases remaining between them. Germline loops: CDR1 SQVTM, CDR2 ANQGSEA. Here the CDR3 reads CSVRVVGELFF. The CDR3 bases are TGCAGCGTGAGGGTAGTCGGGGAGCTGTTTTTT.

The gene calls are TRBV5-1 and TRBJ2-3; no firm D call. The CDR3 is made up of 14 amino acids. V dropped 6 bases and J dropped 2 bases, with 13 bases sitting between them. CDR1 SGHRS and CDR2 YFSETQ come from the germline V gene. The CDR3 coding sequence is TGCGCCAGCACCCCCGCGGTTTACACAGATACGCAGTATTTT. Its translation: CASTPAVYTDTQYF.